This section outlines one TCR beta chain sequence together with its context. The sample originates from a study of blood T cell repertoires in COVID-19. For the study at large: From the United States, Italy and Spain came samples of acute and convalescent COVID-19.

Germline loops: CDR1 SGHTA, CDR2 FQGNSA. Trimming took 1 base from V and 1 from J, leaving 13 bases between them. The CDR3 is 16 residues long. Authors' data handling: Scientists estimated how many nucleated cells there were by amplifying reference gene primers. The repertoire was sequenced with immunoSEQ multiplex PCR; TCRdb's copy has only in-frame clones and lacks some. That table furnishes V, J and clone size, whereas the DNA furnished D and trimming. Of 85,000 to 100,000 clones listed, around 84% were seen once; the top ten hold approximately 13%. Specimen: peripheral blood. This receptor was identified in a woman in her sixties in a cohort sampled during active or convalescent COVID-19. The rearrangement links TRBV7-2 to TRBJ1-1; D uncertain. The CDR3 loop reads CASSLVSVIGNTEAFF. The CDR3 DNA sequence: TGTGCCAGCAGCTTAGTCTCGGTGATCGGGAACACTGAAGCTTTCTTT.